This entry lists 31 T cell receptor beta chains sequenced from one sample in a study of T cells in localized non-small cell lung cancer. Sequenced by immunoSEQ multiplex PCR; TCRdb stores in-frame clones only, minus some. Of under 45,000 clones in the sample, approximately 80% were seen once. Specimen: PBMCs, collected before any cancer treatment. These receptors came from a man aged 40 to 75 with stage II lung adenocarcinoma.

This clone was observed a handful of times. This sequence joins TRBV27 and TRBJ2-7; TRBD2 aligns across 8 bases. In germline, CDR1 is MNHEY, CDR2 SMNVEV (reference sequence). The CDR3 spans 17 residues. J gave up 3 bases and V 2 bases, and 12 bases lay outside the gene matches. The CDR3 DNA is TGTGCCAGCAGTTTAACCTCCCCTCGGAGCGGGAGCTACGAGCAGTACTTC. It yields the protein CASSLTSPRSGSYEQYF.

The V gene is TRBV19, the J gene TRBJ1-3, with D possibly matching TRBD1 (5 bases). CDR1 and CDR2 from the germline V gene are LNHDA and SQIVND (reference sequence). The V and J ends lost 5 bases and 0 bases respectively, with 11 bases between them. The CDR3 has 15 residues. CDR3 region: CASSWDGGSGNTIYF. In DNA form, the CDR3 reads TGTGCCAGTAGTTGGGACGGTGGCTCTGGAAACACCATATATTTT.

V gene TRBV6-5 combines with J gene TRBJ1-6; TRBD1 matches at 9 bases. With 6 bases clipped from V and 9 bases from J, the junction kept 9 bases outside the gene matches. CDR3 size: 15 residues. Per germline, CDR1 MNHEY and CDR2 SVGAGI. CDR3 loop: CASRNSGTGFSPLHF. The CDR3 DNA follows: TGTGCCAGCAGGAACTCCGGGACAGGGTTTTCACCCCTCCACTTT.

The chain is built from TRBV4-1 and TRBJ2-5; D may be TRBD1 or TRBD2 (5 bases each). Per germline, CDR1 MGHRA and CDR2 YSYEKL. The CDR3 totals 15 residues. V lost 4 bases and J lost 0, with 12 bases in between. Here the CDR3 reads CASSRPEGYQETQYF. The CDR3 DNA reads as TGCGCCAGCAGCCGGCCTGAGGGGTACCAAGAGACCCAGTACTTC.

The chain links TRBV4-3 to TRBJ2-7; D not certain. V was shortened by 0 bases and J by 6 bases, with 6 bases between the two germline ends. The CDR3 loop spans 12 amino acids. CDR1 and CDR2 from the germline V gene are LGHNA and YSLEER. The CDR3 coding sequence is TGCGCCAGCAGCCAAGATAAGGGCGAGCAGTACTTC. It codes for CASSQDKGEQYF.

V usage is TRBV7-2 and J usage is TRBJ2-4, with D hard to call. CDR1 is SGHTA, CDR2 FQGNSA, per germline. The CDR3 is 14 residues long. The V gene lost 5 bases and the J gene lost 5 bases, with 13 bases spanning the gap. CDR3 in DNA: TGTGCCAGCAGCCCCCACTCGGGTGAAAACATTCAGTACTTC. Amino acid sequence: CASSPHSGENIQYF.

The CDR3: CASSPPVSTDTQYF. CDR3 nucleotides: TGTGCCAGCAGCCCCCCAGTGAGCACAGATACGCAGTATTTT. The genes are TRBV5-4 and TRBJ2-3, with D unresolved. Germline V gene data show CDR1 as SGHNT and CDR2 as YYREEE (reference sequence). The CDR3 loop spans 14 amino acids. Trimming cost V 4 bases and J 0 bases, with 9 bases left between them.

The gene calls are TRBV10-3 and TRBJ2-7; 8 nucleotides align to TRBD1. This CDR3 spans 14 amino acids. V was pared by 4 bases and J by 5 bases, with 7 bases of the junction left unmatched. The germline V gene encodes CDR1 ENHRY and CDR2 SYGVKD. The CDR3 is CAISVSAGGDEQYF. The CDR3 DNA follows: TGTGCCATCAGTGTCAGTGCAGGGGGCGACGAGCAGTACTTC.

This clone was seen only once. V usage is TRBV19 and J usage is TRBJ2-7, with no clear D. There are 14 residues in the CDR3. Trimming cost V 2 bases and J 5 bases, with 13 bases left between them. Germline values: CDR1 LNHDA, CDR2 SQIVND (reference sequence). The CDR3 DNA reads TGTGCCAGTAGTATAAGGCCAACGTCCGACGAGCAGTACTTC. It encodes CASSIRPTSDEQYF.

This clone has only one observation. V and J are TRBV5-6 and TRBJ2-3; unclear D gene. CDR3 length equals 13 residues. The ends were cut back, 0 bases at V and 1 base at J, with 3 bases in the middle. The germline V gene encodes CDR1 SGHDT and CDR2 YYEEEE. CDR3 nucleotides: TGTGCCAGCAGCTTGGCGGGCACAGATACGCAGTATTTT. It yields the protein CASSLAGTDTQYF.

The V gene is TRBV7-9, the J gene TRBJ2-7; 7 nucleotides line up with TRBD2. With V trimmed by 1 base and J by 3 bases, 6 bases remained unmatched. The CDR3 is 15 residues long. Germline V gene sequence: CDR1 SEHNR, CDR2 FQNEAQ (reference sequence). CDR3 sequence: CASSLGSAGFYEQYF. CDR3 in DNA: TGTGCCAGCAGCTTAGGTTCAGCGGGGTTCTACGAGCAGTACTTC.

This clone came up once. The chain uses TRBV5-1 and TRBJ1-4; D is ambiguous. With 3 bases removed from V and 8 bases from J, the gap between germline ends came to 29 bases. CDR3 size: 19 residues. The germline V gene encodes CDR1 SGHRS and CDR2 YFSETQ. The CDR3: CASSWADLPLQISSEKLFF. CDR3 coding DNA: TGCGCCAGCAGCTGGGCGGATCTGCCGCTCCAAATCAGTTCCGAAAAACTGTTTTTT.

The chain joins TRBV27 to TRBJ1-5, with unresolved D. CDR3 length: 13 amino acids. Germline-derived CDR1 and CDR2 are MNHEY and SMNVEV (reference sequence). Deletions cut 8 bases from V and 3 bases from J, with 11 bases between. The CDR3 protein is CASGRASNQPQHF. DNA of the CDR3: TGTGCCAGCGGGCGGGCTTCCAATCAGCCCCAGCATTTT.

This chain links TRBV29-1 with TRBJ2-7, with a weak D call TRBD2 (5 bases). V lost 7 bases, J lost 3 bases, and 19 bases lay in between. The CDR3 is 14 amino acids. From germline, CDR1 is SQVTM and CDR2 ANQGSEA. CDR3 sequence (DNA): TGCAGCGCTTCTAAGGGTGGGAGTGTCTACGAGCAGTACTTC. Its protein product is CSASKGGSVYEQYF.

V gene TRBV5-1 combines with J gene TRBJ1-6; 8 bases map to TRBD1. Losses at the gene ends were 4 bases for V and 7 bases for J; bases not matched to a gene: 4. Germline CDR1 and CDR2: SGHRS and YFSETQ. The length of the CDR3 is 14 residues. Here the CDR3 reads CASSQRQGNSPLHF. The CDR3, as DNA: TGCGCCAGCAGCCAGAGACAGGGGAATTCACCCCTCCACTTT.

The genes are TRBV7-9 and TRBJ1-1; TRBD1 matches 7 bases. Germline V gene sequence: CDR1 SEHNR, CDR2 FQNEAQ (reference sequence). V was clipped by 9 bases and J by 6 bases; unmatched bases: 7. The CDR3 has 12 amino acids. The CDR3 coding sequence is TGTGCCAGTGACAGGGTTAATTCTGAAGCTTTCTTT. Protein product: CASDRVNSEAFF.

This chain uses TRBV4-3 with TRBJ2-1; 7 bases line up with TRBD2. In germline, CDR1 is LGHNA, CDR2 YSLEER. The V and J ends lost 2 bases and 6 bases, in that order; junction bases with no gene match: 7. There are 15 residues in the CDR3. CDR3 sequence: CASSQFQRDGNEQFF. CDR3 coding DNA: TGCGCCAGCAGCCAATTCCAGCGGGACGGCAATGAGCAGTTCTTC.

This clone showed up just once. The rearrangement uses TRBV19 and TRBJ1-1; D unclear. The V end lost 4 bases, the J end lost 0 bases, and 9 bases lay between the germline ends. This CDR3 is 14 amino acids long. Germline assignment: CDR1 LNHDA and CDR2 SQIVND (reference sequence). As DNA, the CDR3 is TGTGCCAGTAGTAGGCCGGAGTTGAACACTGAAGCTTTCTTT. Translating it yields CASSRPELNTEAFF.

V gene TRBV7-3 combines with J gene TRBJ2-3, with TRBD2 identical over 8 bases. Germline V gene sequence: CDR1 SGHTA, CDR2 FQGTGA. The V and J ends lost 5 bases and 1 base, in that order; junction bases with no gene match: 8. The length of the CDR3 is 16 residues. The CDR3 nucleotides read TGTGCCAGCAGCCCCTTTAGCGGGATTGGCACAGATACGCAGTATTTT. Protein: CASSPFSGIGTDTQYF.

The rearrangement uses TRBV7-6 and TRBJ2-3; 9 bases fit TRBD2. The CDR3 is 16 amino acids. Germline V gene data show CDR1 as SGHVS and CDR2 as FNYEAQ. The V and J ends lost 5 bases and 6 bases, in that order; junction bases with no gene match: 12. For the CDR3, the DNA is TGTGCCAGCAGCCCCTGGGGTAGCGGGAGTGTGGATACGCAGTATTTT. It yields the protein CASSPWGSGSVDTQYF.

The chain uses TRBV4-1 and TRBJ2-7; possibly TRBD2 for D (5 bases). V was trimmed by 3 bases and J by 6 bases, leaving 12 bases between them. Looked up from germline, CDR1 is MGHRA and CDR2 is YSYEKL. This CDR3 region has 13 residues. The DNA for the CDR3 is TGCGCCAGCAGCCAGGATACCCGGGGCGAGCAGTACTTC. Amino acids: CASSQDTRGEQYF.

This chain links TRBV7-9 with TRBJ2-2; no definite D call. CDR1 is SEHNR and CDR2 is FQNEAQ in the germline V gene (reference sequence). This CDR3 has 17 residues. The germline V and J ends were trimmed by 8 bases and 4 bases, with 23 bases remaining between them. The CDR3 DNA follows: TGTGCCAGCCTCCCTCCCCCCCGAGAGGCGCGCACCGGGGAGCTGTTTTTT. It is translated as CASLPPPREARTGELFF. The variable domain in full, with the rest retrieved from reference TRBV7-9 and TRBJ2-2, is DTGVSQNPRHKITKRGQNVTFRCDPISEHNRLYWYRQTLGQGPEFLTYFQNEAQLEKSRLLSDRFSAERPKGSFSTLEIQRTEQGDSAMYLCASLPPPREARTGELFFGEGSRLTVL.

Written as DNA, the CDR3 is TGTGCCAGCAGCAAACAGGGGATGAACACTGAAGCTTTCTTT. This translates into CASSKQGMNTEAFF. V and J are TRBV11-3 and TRBJ1-1; TRBD1 matches 7 bases. The germline CDR1 and CDR2 sequences are SGHNT and YENEEA. The V gene end was trimmed by 5 bases and the J gene end by 0 bases; junction bases not matched to a gene: 3. The CDR3 is 14 residues long. Looking up the rest from reference TRBV11-3 and TRBJ1-1 gives the full variable domain: EAGVVQSPRYKIIEKKQPVAFWCNPISGHNTLYWYLQNLGQGPELLIRYENEEAVDDSQLPKDRFSAERLKGVDSTLKIQPAELGDSAVYLCASSKQGMNTEAFFGQGTRLTVV.

V gene TRBV19 combines with J gene TRBJ1-5, with TRBD1 matching over 11 bases. The V gene end was trimmed by 5 bases and the J gene end by 0 bases; junction bases not matched to a gene: 9. Germline V lookup: CDR1 LNHDA, CDR2 SQIVND (reference sequence). The CDR3 consists of 18 residues. The CDR3 DNA reads TGTGCCAGTAGTTCTATGGACAGGGGGCTTGATAGCAATCAGCCCCAGCATTTT. Translating gives CASSSMDRGLDSNQPQHF.

V is TRBV19 and J is TRBJ2-6, with a weak D call TRBD2 (6 bases). The germline V gene has CDR1 LNHDA and CDR2 SQIVND (reference sequence). This CDR3 has 16 amino acids. Trimming took 9 bases from V and 0 from J, leaving 15 bases between them. CDR3 in amino acids: CASRDGRFSGANVLTF. DNA for the CDR3: TGTGCCAGCCGGGACGGGAGATTCTCTGGGGCCAACGTCCTGACTTTC.

This clone was seen a handful of times. This chain connects TRBV18 to TRBJ1-5; D unresolved. CDR1 and CDR2 from the germline V gene are KGHSH and LQKENI. The CDR3 length is 13 residues. Trimming cost V 2 bases and J 5 bases, with 7 bases left between them. Here the CDR3 reads CASSPRRDQPQHF. The DNA for the CDR3 is TGTGCCAGCTCACCAAGGAGAGATCAGCCCCAGCATTTT.

The gene calls are TRBV4-1 and TRBJ2-2, with 12 bases identical to TRBD2. Unmatched junction bases numbered 5, after V lost 1 base and J lost 5 bases. Looked up from germline, CDR1 is MGHRA and CDR2 is YSYEKL. The CDR3 spans 17 residues. This CDR3 reads CASSQALAGGWTGELFF. The CDR3 nucleotides are TGCGCCAGCAGCCAAGCACTAGCGGGGGGCTGGACCGGGGAGCTGTTTTTT.

The chain carries TRBV6-6 and TRBJ2-7; D is unclear. Trimming shortened V by 6 bases and J by 3 bases, and 12 bases separated the two germline ends. CDR3 length: 13 amino acids. Germline lookup yields CDR1 MNHNY and CDR2 SVGAGI (reference sequence). For the CDR3, the DNA is TGTGCCAGCAGCCTCGGTGGGAACTACGAGCAGTACTTC. Translated, it gives CASSLGGNYEQYF.

V is TRBV27 and J is TRBJ2-7; 7 nucleotides agree with TRBD1. With 0 bases clipped from V and 6 bases from J, the junction kept 8 bases outside the gene matches. Germline V gives CDR1 MNHEY, CDR2 SMNVEV (reference sequence). This CDR3 region has 15 residues. Written as DNA, the CDR3 is TGTGCCAGCAGTTTATCGCGAACAGGGGTAAGCGAGCAGTACTTC. Its translation is CASSLSRTGVSEQYF.

This chain joins TRBV19 and TRBJ1-2; no definite D call. This CDR3 has 11 amino acids. V was pared by 8 bases and J by 4 bases, with 8 bases between. Germline CDR1 LNHDA, CDR2 SQIVND (reference sequence). CDR3 coding DNA: TGTGCCAGTGTTAGTGGCTATGGCTACACCTTC. Residues: CASVSGYGYTF.

This clone has just one count. The V call is TRBV11-2, the J call TRBJ1-2, with no clear D. V dropped 5 bases and J dropped 4 bases, with 8 bases sitting between them. Germline values: CDR1 SGHAT, CDR2 FQNNGV. This CDR3 comprises 12 residues. The CDR3 bases are TGTGCCAGCAGCGGTGAGGGCTATGGCTACACCTTC. Translated: CASSGEGYGYTF.